This TCR beta chain was documented in a study of CD4 and CD8 cells across lung adenocarcinoma regions. TCRdb redid the calling of the PCR reads with MiXCR, one entry per CDR3 protein. The sample has 25,000 to 30,000 distinct CDR3 sequences, about half seen once. CDR1 is MDHEN and CDR2 is SYDVKM in the germline V gene. This CDR3 is 17 amino acids long. Samples came from patients with localized non-small cell lung adenocarcinoma. This clonotype was sampled from a male donor with lung adenocarcinoma. The CD4 and CD8 labels of this study may be unreliable. J is TRBJ2-1 and V is TRBV28; D is uncertain. The end of the DNA fits TRBJ2-7 better, so the J call may be wrong. The source material was CD8+ T cells from the center of a lung tumor. The CDR3 is CASSLSTVTPWIYEQYF. CDR3 sequence (DNA): TGTGCCAGCAGTTTAAGTACCGTCACCCCTTGGATATACGAGCAGTACTTC.